The clone carrying this T cell receptor beta chain was recorded a few times. No antigen is known for it. The CDR3 spans 15 residues. V lost 4 bases, J lost 2 bases, and 6 bases stayed unmatched. Germline CDR1 reads SNHLY; CDR2 reads FYNNEI. This record comes from a study of identical twins. TCRdb recomputed calls from the 5' RACE reads with MiXCR, one row per CDR3 protein. The table lists some 500,000 distinct CDR3 sequences, 14% of them singletons, with about 0.54% in the top ten. The study's findings and limits: There were fewer insertions in abundant cord blood beta clonotypes, but memory repertoires showed no such pattern. Where out-of-frame alpha sequences were twin-shared, they showed excess low generation probability.

These same data were also listed under a study on yellow fever vaccine responses in identical twins.

Input material: CD4+ T cells sorted from blood. This chain joins TRBV2 and TRBJ2-5, with TRBD2 identical over 8 bases. The receptor was isolated from a woman between 18 and 29 years old in good health. The CDR3 DNA reads as TGTGCCAGCAGTGTTCGGGTAGCGGGGCAAGAGACCCAGTACTTC. It encodes CASSVRVAGQETQYF.